These 9 T cell receptor beta chains were sequenced from one sample in a study of OX40 agonist ivuxolimab in advanced cancers. The protocol was immunoSEQ multiplex PCR, while the TCRdb copy is restricted to in-frame clones and leaves out a portion. The data hold over 35,000 clones, with about 86% observed a single time. The material sequenced was CD4+ or CD8+ T cells sorted from blood, taken in a trial of the OX40 agonist ivuxolimab. The receptors shown here come from an adult with an advanced solid tumor such as melanoma, head and neck, liver or kidney cancer.

This clone is a singleton in its sample. The rearrangement uses TRBV6-1 and TRBJ2-7; 7 bases match TRBD1. The CDR3 is 14 residues long. Per the germline V gene, CDR1 is MNHNS and CDR2 is SASEGT. The junction had 5 bases not matched to a gene; V was cut back by 3 bases and J by 3 bases. The CDR3 reads CASSERGLIYEQYF. CDR3 nucleotide sequence: TGTGCCAGCAGTGAGAGGGGGCTGATCTACGAGCAGTACTTC.

The rearrangement links TRBV27 to TRBJ1-5, with D maybe TRBD1 (5 bases). There are 13 residues in the CDR3. Trimming took off 2 bases at V and 7 bases at J, with 9 bases between the two ends. The germline CDR1 and CDR2 sequences are MNHEY and SMNVEV (reference sequence). In nucleotides, the CDR3 is TGTGCCAGCAGTTTAGGGGGTAGGCAGCCCCAGCATTTT. This sequence encodes CASSLGGRQPQHF.

About this clone: Germline is not matched at one junction end, which may reflect a read error. Different DNA sequences within this sample yield the same CDR3. The J gene is TRBJ1-5, the V gene TRBV4-1; no definite D call. Germline V gene sequence: CDR1 MGHRA, CDR2 YSYEKL. This CDR3 has 15 amino acids. This CDR3 is CASSQELPSNQPQHF. The CDR3 DNA sequence: TGTGCCAGCAGCCAAGAATTGCCTAGCAATCAGCCCCAGCATTTT.

J is TRBJ2-5 and V is TRBV27; D remains unclear. Germline V lookup: CDR1 MNHEY, CDR2 SMNVEV (reference sequence). V was trimmed by 6 bases and J by 2 bases, leaving 13 bases between them. The CDR3 loop spans 14 amino acids. CDR3 amino acids: CASSPGTVQETQYF. DNA of the CDR3: TGTGCCAGCAGCCCCGGAACGGTGCAAGAGACCCAGTACTTC.

The V call is TRBV5-1, the J call TRBJ2-7; 11 nucleotides match TRBD1. V lost 4 bases and J lost 2; bases outside the gene matches: 8. The germline V gene encodes CDR1 SGHRS and CDR2 YFSETQ. The CDR3 runs 16 residues. This chain's CDR3 is CASSAGRTGGAYEQYF. The CDR3 DNA follows: TGCGCCAGCAGCGCCGGGCGGACAGGGGGCGCCTACGAGCAGTACTTC.

The chain joins TRBV5-4 to TRBJ1-5; D remains ambiguous. This CDR3 has 14 amino acids. The germline V gene has CDR1 SGHNT and CDR2 YYREEE (reference sequence). Deletions cut 4 bases from V and 1 base from J, with 9 bases between. The CDR3 DNA reads TGTGCCAGCAGCCCTCTAGGCAGCAATCAGCCCCAGCATTTT. Its protein is CASSPLGSNQPQHF.

The gene calls are TRBV5-6 and TRBJ1-4, with D maybe TRBD1 (6 bases). The ends were cut back, 2 bases at V and 5 bases at J, with 16 bases in the middle. The germline CDR1 and CDR2 sequences are SGHDT and YYEEEE. This CDR3 contains 16 residues. CDR3 amino acids: CASSLRQEEPNEKLFF. The CDR3 DNA reads as TGTGCCAGCAGCTTACGACAGGAAGAACCCAATGAAAAACTGTTTTTT.

This chain links TRBV5-5 with TRBJ2-7; D ambiguous. This CDR3 comprises 15 residues. The V gene lost 2 bases and the J gene lost 3 bases, with 15 bases spanning the gap. Germline V gene sequence: CDR1 SGHKS, CDR2 YYEKEE (reference sequence). In nucleotides, the CDR3 is TGTGCCAGCAGCTTCCCTGGCAGGAACTACTACGAGCAGTACTTC. Its protein is CASSFPGRNYYEQYF. The variable domain in full, with the rest retrieved from reference TRBV5-5 and TRBJ2-7, is DAGVTQSPTHLIKTRGQQVTLRCSPISGHKSVSWYQQVLGQGPQFIFQYYEKEERGRGNFPDRFSARQFPNYSSELNVNALLLGDSALYLCASSFPGRNYYEQYFGPGTRLTVT.

V usage is TRBV19 and J usage is TRBJ1-2; the D is unclear. The CDR3 extends over 15 amino acids. Germline V gene sequence: CDR1 LNHDA, CDR2 SQIVND (reference sequence). V was shortened by 1 base and J by 4 bases, with 13 bases between the two germline ends. The DNA for the CDR3 is TGTGCCAGTAGTATAGTTCCCCCAGGACTCTATGGCTACACCTTC. It encodes CASSIVPPGLYGYTF.